The following is a T cell receptor beta chain sequence with its context. Its specificity is unknown. The sample belongs to a study of T cell responses to AZD1222 COVID-19 vaccine. On the study more broadly: Timing groups of about 4 and about 12 weeks for second doses were pooled. Study-wide findings and caveats: Repertoires in all cases were sampled only once the peak T cell response had passed. The donors showed a predominance of white British ancestry and of females, with possible underestimation of clonal diversity.

V dropped 0 bases and J dropped 8; count of bases not matched to a gene: 2. The CDR3 contains 13 residues. Germline CDR1 SGHVS, CDR2 FQNEAQ. TCRdb keeps only in-frame clones here, not all; method: immunoSEQ multiplex PCR. The table lists roughly 100,000 clones, around 90% of them singletons. The TCR originated in an adult in good health. The sample was peripheral blood, taken on day 0 of AZD1222 vaccination. The chain has TRBV7-8 and TRBJ1-2; 8 bases match TRBD1. The CDR3 protein is CASSLAGQGGYTF. The CDR3 DNA reads TGTGCCAGCAGCTTAGCTGGACAGGGCGGCTACACCTTC.